Below, 6 T cell receptor beta chains from the same sample are listed, as sequenced in a study of a mutant IDH1 vaccine in newly diagnosed glioma. Their antigen targets remain unknown. Assay: immunoSEQ multiplex PCR; the TCRdb copy retains only in-frame clones and omits some. This sample has tens of thousands of clones, with over 75% found just once. The time point here: week 5, during vaccination. The investigators gave 300 ug of mutant IDH1 20-mer peptide in each vaccine dose, together with topical imiquimod. The source material was PBMCs, sampled from a glioma patient whose treatment included an IDH1 peptide vaccine. All receptors come from a woman in her thirties or forties with glioma.

J is TRBJ2-5 and V is TRBV9, with TRBD1 matching 12 bases. Germline CDR1 and CDR2: SGDLS and YYNGEE. V trimming: 5 bases; J trimming: 4 bases; junction bases outside the gene matches: 9. The CDR3 covers 16 residues. The CDR3 spells CASRTGTGGDGETQYF. For the CDR3, the DNA is TGTGCCAGCAGGACCGGGACAGGGGGCGACGGAGAGACCCAGTACTTC.

The J gene is TRBJ2-3, the V gene TRBV7-3, with TRBD2 matching over 10 bases. The junction had 6 bases not matched to a gene; V was cut back by 1 base and J by 2 bases. This CDR3 has 17 residues. From germline, CDR1 is SGHTA and CDR2 FQGTGA. The CDR3 nucleotides are TGTGCCAGCAGCTTAAGGCCTAGCGGGGGAAACACAGATACGCAGTATTTT. Translated, it gives CASSLRPSGGNTDTQYF.

The chain is built from TRBV6-9 and TRBJ1-5, with unresolved D. The CDR3 is 13 residues long. Deletions cut 3 bases from V and 10 bases from J, with 13 bases between. Germline CDR1 is MNHGY and CDR2 is SVAAGI. CDR3 residues: CASSYPWGKPQHF. In DNA form, the CDR3 reads TGTGCCAGCAGTTACCCGTGGGGTAAACCCCAGCATTTT.

This clone was seen only a few times. The chain uses TRBV29-1 and TRBJ1-1; TRBD1 agrees at 7 bases. CDR1 is SQVTM and CDR2 is ANQGSEA in the germline V gene. J lost 4 bases, V lost 7 bases, and 12 bases had no gene match. The CDR3 length is 14 residues. The CDR3 region is CSASDRVGFTEAFF. The CDR3 DNA reads TGCAGCGCCTCCGACAGGGTAGGATTCACTGAAGCTTTCTTT.

The sample holds one count of this clone. The rearrangement uses TRBV9 and TRBJ2-2; D assignment may be TRBD1 or TRBD2 (5 bases each). Trimming removed 0 bases at V and 0 bases at J, with 9 bases between. CDR1 is SGDLS, CDR2 YYNGEE, per germline. This CDR3 has 16 residues. The CDR3 DNA follows: TGTGCCAGCAGCGTAGGTGGGGGAGCGAACACCGGGGAGCTGTTTTTT. It encodes CASSVGGGANTGELFF.

The chain combines TRBV6-1 with TRBJ1-2; TRBD1 matches at 8 bases. The J segment lost 4 bases and the V segment lost 5 bases, leaving 3 bases of the junction unmatched. The germline V gene encodes CDR1 MNHNS and CDR2 SASEGT. The CDR3 contains 13 residues. The CDR3 reads CASSPDRVYGYTF. In nucleotides, the CDR3 is TGTGCCAGCAGTCCGGACAGGGTCTATGGCTACACCTTC.